Reported below is one TCR beta chain. Patients had blood sampled at baseline and again on cycle 4 day 1 and cycle 7 day 1. This specimen comes from a study of OX40 agonist ivuxolimab in advanced cancers. In the study overall: Intravenous ivuxolimab at 0.01 to 10 mg/kg was given to patients every 2 weeks. Melanoma, hepatocellular carcinoma, head and neck or renal cell cancer occurred in dose-escalation patients.

Some clones are missing from TCRdb's copy, which holds only in-frame ones; the method was immunoSEQ multiplex PCR. There are approximately 76,000 clones in the sample; 70% to 90% occur only once, and about 0.6% lies in the top ten. Germline V gene data show CDR1 as MNHEY and CDR2 as SVGAGI. Trimming removed 5 bases from V and 5 bases from J, with 12 bases in between. This CDR3 has 13 residues. The sequencing here drew on CD4+ or CD8+ T cells sorted from blood, taken in a trial of the OX40 agonist ivuxolimab. The chain combines TRBV6-5 with TRBJ1-2; a possible D gene is TRBD1 (5 bases). The sequence was collected from an adult with an advanced solid tumor such as melanoma, head and neck, liver or kidney cancer. CDR3 DNA: TGTGCCAGCAGTCGGGACGGTAAATATGGCTACACCTTC. It is translated as CASSRDGKYGYTF.